A single sample is the source of the 14 T cell receptor beta chains below, sequenced in a study of early T cells in non-severe SARS-CoV-2 infection. TCRdb independently ran MiXCR on the 5' RACE reads; one entry per CDR3 protein. This sample carries tens of thousands of distinct CDR3 sequences, roughly a tenth of them seen once, and the ten largest clones take about 5.3%. The sequencing here drew on whole blood, taken at baseline. These receptors were taken from an adult who was a healthcare worker with PCR-confirmed SARS-CoV-2 infection or an uninfected control (not recorded which).

The chain uses TRBV20-1 and TRBJ2-1, with unresolved D. Looked up from germline, CDR1 is DFQATT and CDR2 is SNEGSKA (reference sequence). Trimming stripped 6 bases from V and 7 bases from J, with 7 bases between. CDR3 length: 10 residues. DNA of the CDR3: TGCAGTGCCTTCGGGAATGAGCAGTTCTTC. It is translated as CSAFGNEQFF.

Many counts were recorded for this clonotype. The chain employs TRBV29-1 and TRBJ2-1; the D gene is possibly TRBD1 (5 bases). Germline V gene data show CDR1 as SQVTM and CDR2 as ANQGSEA. The CDR3 has 15 amino acids. V lost 6 bases, J lost 5 bases, and 20 bases lay in between. The DNA of the CDR3 is TGCAGCGTGAAGGGCAGGGCGGAGAGGAACAATGAGCAGTTCTTC. Translated: CSVKGRAERNNEQFF.

This clonotype appeared many times. The chain employs TRBV30 and TRBJ2-2, with a tentative D call TRBD2 (6 bases). CDR3 size: 14 residues. CDR1 is GTSNPN and CDR2 is SVGIG in the germline V gene (reference sequence). V gave up 1 base and J gave up 6 bases, with 12 bases separating them. The CDR3 DNA is TGTGCCTGGAGTGCCCCCCTAGCGTCCGGGGAGCTGTTTTTT. It encodes CAWSAPLASGELFF.

This clonotype was counted between two and nine times. A read error may produce the germline difference seen at one junction end. The V and J genes are TRBV12-3 or TRBV12-4 and TRBJ1-1, with no clear D. The CDR3 covers 14 residues. CDR3 residues: CASSFSGGSTEAFF. In nucleotides, the CDR3 is TGTGCCAGCAGTTTCTCGGGCGGAAGCACTGAAGCTTTTTTT.

This chain links TRBV4-3 with TRBJ1-6, with TRBD1 matching 8 bases. Unmatched junction bases numbered 2, after V lost 1 base and J lost 6 bases. CDR3 length: 15 amino acids. The germline V gene encodes CDR1 LGHNA and CDR2 YSLEER. This chain's CDR3 is CASSQGTGGNSPLHF. Here the CDR3 DNA reads TGCGCCAGCAGCCAAGGAACAGGGGGTAATTCACCCCTCCACTTT.

This clonotype was detected a few times. The gene calls are TRBV3-1 and TRBJ1-2; possible D gene TRBD1, 5 bases. CDR1 is LGHDT and CDR2 is YNNKEL in the germline V gene (reference sequence). This CDR3 contains 15 residues. V lost 0 bases to trimming and J lost 8 bases, with 16 bases between them. CDR3 in DNA: TGTGCCAGCAGCCAAGAGTCAGGCCCGAGGGGCGGCTACACCTTC. It is translated as CASSQESGPRGGYTF.

This chain joins TRBV7-9 and TRBJ2-3; D remains ambiguous. Looked up from germline, CDR1 is SEHNR and CDR2 is FQNEAQ (reference sequence). The V gene lost 6 bases and the J gene lost 3 bases, with 13 bases spanning the gap. This CDR3 comprises 14 residues. As DNA, the CDR3 is TGTGCCAGCAGTCTAACTATGAGAACAGATACGCAGTATTTT. Its translation: CASSLTMRTDTQYF.

The CDR3 region has the DNA TGTGCCAGCTCACCGGGGACGGAGATTTCCTACGAGCAGTACTTC. Its translation: CASSPGTEISYEQYF. The chain carries TRBV18 and TRBJ2-7; either TRBD1 or TRBD2 may supply D (5 bases each). This CDR3 is built from 15 residues. Looked up from germline, CDR1 is KGHSH and CDR2 is LQKENI. Trimming took 3 bases from V and 1 from J, leaving 13 bases between them. The full variable domain, its missing parts supplied by reference TRBV18 and TRBJ2-7, is NAGVMQNPRHLVRRRGQEARLRCSPMKGHSHVYWYRQLPEEGLKFMVYLQKENIIDESGMPKERFSAEFPKEGPSILRIQQVVRGDSAAYFCASSPGTEISYEQYFGPGTRLTVT.

This clonotype was recorded many times. The chain uses TRBV6-6 and TRBJ2-1; 7 positions match TRBD1. Germline loops: CDR1 MNHNY, CDR2 SVGAGI (reference sequence). Trimming removed 5 bases from V and 4 bases from J; junction bases left unmatched: 5. This CDR3 has 14 residues. The CDR3 region is CASSNRDRYNEQFF. CDR3 bases: TGTGCCAGCAGTAATCGGGACAGATACAATGAGCAGTTCTTC.

This clonotype was recorded many times. The CDR3 protein is CASSRDTYNSPLHF. CDR3 bases: TGTGCCAGCAGCCGGGACACGTATAATTCACCCCTCCACTTT. The V and J genes are TRBV25-1 and TRBJ1-6; weak D call: TRBD1 (6 bases). V was trimmed by 6 bases and J by 4 bases, leaving 10 bases between them. The CDR3 runs to 14 residues. Per germline, CDR1 MGHDK and CDR2 SYGVNS.

This chain joins TRBV7-6 and TRBJ1-2; D remains unclear. The germline gives CDR1 SGHVS, CDR2 FNYEAQ. The V end lost 4 bases, the J end lost 3 bases, and 6 bases lay between the germline ends. The CDR3 is made up of 12 amino acids. CDR3 region: CASSSPDYGYTF. The CDR3 DNA reads as TGTGCCAGCAGCTCTCCCGACTATGGCTACACCTTC. The variable domain in full, with the rest retrieved from reference TRBV7-6 and TRBJ1-2, is GAGVSQSPRYKVTKRGQDVALRCDPISGHVSLYWYRQALGQGPEFLTYFNYEAQQDKSGLPNDRFSAERPEGSISTLTIQRTEQRDSAMYRCASSSPDYGYTFGSGTRLTVV.

The gene calls are TRBV20-1 and TRBJ2-5; 9 bases match TRBD2. Germline loops: CDR1 DFQATT, CDR2 SNEGSKA (reference sequence). Trimming at V came to 2 bases and at J to 4 bases, leaving 5 bases not matched to a gene. The CDR3 spans 14 residues. The DNA for the CDR3 is TGCAGTGCTAGAATCCGAGCGGGAGGAGAGACCCAGTACTTC. It codes for CSARIRAGGETQYF.

There are many counts of this clonotype. The chain carries TRBV11-2 and TRBJ2-5; the match to TRBD2 covers 7 bases. CDR3 length: 19 residues. Germline V lookup: CDR1 SGHAT, CDR2 FQNNGV. J gave up 0 bases and V 5 bases, and 18 bases lay outside the gene matches. CDR3 coding DNA: TGTGCCAGCAGCCGCACGTGGAAGGTTCTTAGCGGGTACCAAGAGACCCAGTACTTC. This codes for CASSRTWKVLSGYQETQYF.

The chain is built from TRBV29-1 and TRBJ1-1; D not resolved. There are 10 residues in the CDR3. Trimming shortened V by 7 bases and J by 5 bases, and 8 bases separated the two germline ends. The germline V gene has CDR1 SQVTM and CDR2 ANQGSEA. CDR3 amino acids: CSGGWTEAFF. The CDR3 DNA reads as TGCAGCGGAGGGTGGACTGAAGCTTTCTTT.